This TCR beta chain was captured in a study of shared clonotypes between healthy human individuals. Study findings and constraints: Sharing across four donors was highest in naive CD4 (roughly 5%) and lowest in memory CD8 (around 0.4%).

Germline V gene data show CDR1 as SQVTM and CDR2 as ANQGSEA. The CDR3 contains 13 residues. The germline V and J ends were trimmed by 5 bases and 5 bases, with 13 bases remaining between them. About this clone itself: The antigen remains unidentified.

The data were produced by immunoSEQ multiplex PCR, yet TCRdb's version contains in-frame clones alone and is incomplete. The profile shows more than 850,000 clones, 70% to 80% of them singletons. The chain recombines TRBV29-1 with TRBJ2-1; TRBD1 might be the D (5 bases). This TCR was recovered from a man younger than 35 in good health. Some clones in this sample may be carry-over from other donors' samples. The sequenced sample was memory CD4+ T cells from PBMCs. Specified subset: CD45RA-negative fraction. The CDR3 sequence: CSVFGRDNNEQFF. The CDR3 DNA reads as TGCAGCGTTTTTGGCAGGGATAACAATGAGCAGTTCTTC.